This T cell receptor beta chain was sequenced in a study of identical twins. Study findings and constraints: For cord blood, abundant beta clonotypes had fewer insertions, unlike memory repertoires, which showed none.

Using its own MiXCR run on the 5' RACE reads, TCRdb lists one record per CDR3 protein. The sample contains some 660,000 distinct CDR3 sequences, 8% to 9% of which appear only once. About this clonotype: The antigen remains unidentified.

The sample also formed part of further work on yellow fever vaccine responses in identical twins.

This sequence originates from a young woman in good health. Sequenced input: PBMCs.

The CDR3 loop reads CSVQGDSYEQYF. As DNA, the CDR3 is TGCAGCGTTCAAGGGGACTCCTACGAGCAGTACTTC. The chain uses TRBV29-1 and TRBJ2-7; D is possibly TRBD1 (5 bases). Trimming removed 5 bases at V and 0 bases at J, with 8 bases between. Germline CDR1 is SQVTM and CDR2 is ANQGSEA. The CDR3 has 12 amino acids.